These 5 T cell receptor beta chains originate from one sample sequenced in a study of T cell repertoires in cytomegalovirus infection. The antigens of these receptors remain unknown. TCRdb re-called the reads through MiXCR, storing one row per CDR3 protein. The sample yields about 400,000 distinct CDR3 sequences, around a third seen once. The sequencing here drew on cultured PBMCs, taken from culture after CMV antigen stimulation. The receptors were gathered from a human donor in good health (CMV status not recorded). Some clones in this sample may be carry-over from other donors' samples.

This clonotype has a handful of counts. The J gene is TRBJ1-4, the V gene TRBV6-2 or TRBV6-3; D is unresolved. This CDR3 contains 14 residues. Germline assignment: CDR1 MNHEY and CDR2 SVGEGT. Trimming removed 6 bases from V and 6 bases from J, with 14 bases in between. The CDR3 DNA follows: TGTGCCAGCAGCGAAGTTATGGAGGATGAAAAACTGTTTTTT. Translation gives CASSEVMEDEKLFF.

In DNA, the CDR3 is TGCGCCAGCAGCCCGACTAGCGGGTGGTCGGAGACCCAGTACTTC. As protein: CASSPTSGWSETQYF. The J gene is TRBJ2-5, the V gene TRBV5-1, with 10 bases that match TRBD2. The CDR3 consists of 15 residues. Per the germline V gene, CDR1 is SGHRS and CDR2 is YFSETQ. The junction had 8 bases not matched to a gene; V was cut back by 4 bases and J by 5 bases.

The CDR3 region has the DNA TGTGCCAGCAGCTTATCCCCGGACAGGAAGAATTCACCCCTCCACTTT. Its protein is CASSLSPDRKNSPLHF. This rearrangement joins TRBV7-8 to TRBJ1-6; TRBD1 aligns across 7 bases. CDR3 size: 16 residues. V lost 2 bases and J lost 7; bases outside the gene matches: 8. CDR1 and CDR2 (germline): SGHVS, FQNEAQ.

This clonotype was detected a few times. V and J are TRBV7-2 and TRBJ2-7, with unresolved D. V lost 3 bases to trimming and J lost 4 bases, with 16 bases between them. The V gene's germline CDR1 is SGHTA and CDR2 FQGNSA. CDR3 length: 15 amino acids. The CDR3 DNA reads TGTGCCAGCAGCTTGTCAGCCCGGCCGTCATACGAGCAGTACGTC. Amino acids: CASSLSARPSYEQYV.

The chain employs TRBV7-2 and TRBJ1-2; D is unresolved. V lost 0 bases and J 7 bases, leaving 9 bases between the germline ends. The CDR3 covers 13 residues. Per the germline V gene, CDR1 is SGHTA and CDR2 is FQGNSA. The CDR3 loop is CASSLAGPRGYTF. As DNA, the CDR3 is TGTGCCAGCAGCTTAGCGGGTCCACGTGGCTACACCTTC. The full variable domain, in which reference TRBV7-2 and TRBJ1-2 provide the parts outside the CDR3, is GAGVSQSPSNKVTEKGKDVELRCDPISGHTALYWYRQSLGQGLEFLIYFQGNSAPDKSGLPSDRFSAERTGGSVSTLTIQRTQQEDSAVYLCASSLAGPRGYTFGSGTRLTVV.